This note documents a single T cell receptor beta chain sequence. The antigen remains unidentified. These data come from a study of OX40 agonist ivuxolimab in advanced cancers. The table came from immunoSEQ multiplex PCR; TCRdb's copy has only in-frame clones and leaves some out. The table shows over 40,000 clones, with around 86% occurring only once. Cycle 7 day 1, cycle 4 day 1, and baseline were the timepoints at which blood was sampled. Study-level points and caveats: The mean number of expanded clones was higher in CD8+ T cells than in CD4+. Still undetermined is the antigen specificity of the expanded peripheral T cells.

The receptor comes from an adult with an advanced solid tumor such as melanoma, head and neck, liver or kidney cancer. Sequencing was performed on CD4+ or CD8+ T cells sorted from blood, taken in a trial of the OX40 agonist ivuxolimab.

CDR3 protein: CSVNRGRMNTEAFF. For the CDR3, the DNA is TGCAGCGTTAACAGGGGCAGGATGAACACTGAAGCTTTCTTT. V is TRBV29-1 and J is TRBJ1-1; 7 bases are a match to TRBD1. With V trimmed by 5 bases and J by 0 bases, 6 bases remained unmatched. This CDR3 has 14 amino acids. CDR1 is SQVTM, CDR2 ANQGSEA, per germline.